This entry features one T cell receptor beta chain sequence. Antigen unknown. The primer mix had 60 Vbeta and 13 Jbeta primers. The protocol was immunoSEQ multiplex PCR, while the TCRdb copy is restricted to in-frame clones and leaves out a portion. Counted here are approximately 110,000 clones, around 78% occurring once; the ten biggest clones make up around 5%. The length of the CDR3 is 15 residues. CDR1 and CDR2 from the germline V gene are MNHNS and SASEGT. The trim removed 6 bases at V and 4 bases at J, leaving 5 bases unmatched. These data originate in a study of cytomegalovirus exposure and HLA in healthy donors. The overall study: Membership in the Caucasian-associated ancestry cluster was found for 75% to 85% of about 430 genotyped donors.

Donors counted as nominally healthy when sampled, yet unrecorded immune exposures were likely. Study conclusions and caveats: The authors considered a cluster of highly shared sequence variants likely to be a sequencing artifact. TCR beta V segments were, for the most part, productive about 87% or about 30% of the time in an earlier analysis.

Material for sequencing was PBMCs. The V and J genes are TRBV6-1 and TRBJ2-7, with 14 bases that match TRBD2. The TCR originated in a man between 60 and 75 years old in good health and CMV-seropositive. The chain's CDR3 is CASRGLAGENYEQYF. The CDR3 coding sequence is TGTGCCAGCAGGGGACTAGCGGGGGAGAATTACGAGCAGTACTTC.